This T cell receptor beta chain was documented in a study of cytomegalovirus exposure and HLA in healthy donors. Findings of the study overall: In a later analysis, an Asian-associated ancestry cluster reportedly showed fewer N-insertions than the roughly 700-donor mean. Later analysis identified a missense DCLRE1C variant that was linked to TCR beta V- and J-gene trimming.

Details on this clone: What it binds is not known.

This CDR3 comprises 13 residues. With 4 bases removed from V and 3 bases from J, the gap between germline ends came to 10 bases. Germline values: CDR1 SGHDT, CDR2 YYEEEE. The PCR contained 60 Vbeta and 13 Jbeta primers. Here immunoSEQ multiplex PCR was the method, and the copy in TCRdb shows in-frame clones only, minus some. The sample contains around 78,000 clones, 60% to 75% of which appear only once. V usage is TRBV5-6 and J usage is TRBJ1-1; D remains unclear. The sequence derives from a woman in her thirties or forties in good health and CMV-seropositive. Sequencing used PBMCs. The DNA for the CDR3 is TGTGCCAGCAGCCTCCCAGCGGACACTGAAGCTTTCTTT. Translation: CASSLPADTEAFF. Variable domain in full (rest from reference TRBV5-6 and TRBJ1-1): DAGVTQSPTHLIKTRGQQVTLRCSPKSGHDTVSWYQQALGQGPQFIFQYYEEEERQRGNFPDRFSGHQFPNYSSELNVNALLLGDSALYLCASSLPADTEAFFGQGTRLTVV.